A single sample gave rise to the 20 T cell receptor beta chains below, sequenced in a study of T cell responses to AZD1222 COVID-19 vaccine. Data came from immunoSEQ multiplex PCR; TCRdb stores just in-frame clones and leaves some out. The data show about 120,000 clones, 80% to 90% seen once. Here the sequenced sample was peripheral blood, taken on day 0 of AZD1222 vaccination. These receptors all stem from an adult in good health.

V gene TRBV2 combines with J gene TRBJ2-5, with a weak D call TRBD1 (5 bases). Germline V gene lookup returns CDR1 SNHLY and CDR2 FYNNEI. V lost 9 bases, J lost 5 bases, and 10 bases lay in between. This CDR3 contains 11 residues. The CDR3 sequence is CASTQGETQYF. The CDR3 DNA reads TGTGCCAGTACGCAGGGTGAGACCCAGTACTTC.

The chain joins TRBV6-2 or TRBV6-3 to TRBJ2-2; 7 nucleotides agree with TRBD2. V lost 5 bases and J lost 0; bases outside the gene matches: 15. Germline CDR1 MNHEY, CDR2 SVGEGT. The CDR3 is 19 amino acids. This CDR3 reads CASSTPRAGDHSNTGELFF. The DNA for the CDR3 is TGTGCCAGCAGTACCCCCCGGGCGGGGGACCATTCGAACACCGGGGAGCTGTTTTTT.

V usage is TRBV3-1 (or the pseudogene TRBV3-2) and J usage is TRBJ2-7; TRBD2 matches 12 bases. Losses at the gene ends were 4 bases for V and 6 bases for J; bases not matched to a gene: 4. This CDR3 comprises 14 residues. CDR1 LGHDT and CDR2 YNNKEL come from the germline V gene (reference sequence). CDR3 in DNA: TGTGCCAGCAGCCCGAGGACTAGCGGGGTCGAGCAGTACTTC. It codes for CASSPRTSGVEQYF.

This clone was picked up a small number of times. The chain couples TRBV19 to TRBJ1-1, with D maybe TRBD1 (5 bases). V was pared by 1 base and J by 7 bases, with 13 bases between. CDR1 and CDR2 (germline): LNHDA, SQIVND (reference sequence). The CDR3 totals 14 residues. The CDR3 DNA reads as TGTGCCAGTAGTATAGCCGGTGGGGCTGTTGAAGCTTTCTTT. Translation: CASSIAGGAVEAFF.

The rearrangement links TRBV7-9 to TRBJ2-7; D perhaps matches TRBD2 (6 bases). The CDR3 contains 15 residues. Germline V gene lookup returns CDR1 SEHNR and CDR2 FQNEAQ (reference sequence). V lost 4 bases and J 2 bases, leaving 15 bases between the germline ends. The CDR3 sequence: CASSWTMRLAYEQYF. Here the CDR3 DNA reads TGTGCCAGCAGCTGGACGATGCGACTAGCCTACGAGCAGTACTTC.

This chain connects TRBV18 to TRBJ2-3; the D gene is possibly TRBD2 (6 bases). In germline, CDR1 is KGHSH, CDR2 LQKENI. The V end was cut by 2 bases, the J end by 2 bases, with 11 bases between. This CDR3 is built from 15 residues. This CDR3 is CASSPLGGTTDTQYF. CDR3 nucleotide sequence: TGTGCCAGCTCACCATTGGGAGGAACCACAGATACGCAGTATTTT.

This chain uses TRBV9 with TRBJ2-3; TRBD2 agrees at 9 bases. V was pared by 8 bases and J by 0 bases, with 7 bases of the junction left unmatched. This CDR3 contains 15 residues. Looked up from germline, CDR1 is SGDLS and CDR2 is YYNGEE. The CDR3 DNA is TGTGCCAGACCAACGGCGGGGGGGAGCACAGATACGCAGTATTTT. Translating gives CARPTAGGSTDTQYF.

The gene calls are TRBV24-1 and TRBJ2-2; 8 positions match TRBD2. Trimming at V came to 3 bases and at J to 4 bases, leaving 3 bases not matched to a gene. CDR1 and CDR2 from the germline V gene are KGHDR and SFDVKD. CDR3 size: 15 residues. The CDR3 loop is CATSDRLASTGELFF. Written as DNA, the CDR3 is TGTGCCACCAGTGATCGACTAGCGTCCACCGGGGAGCTGTTTTTT.

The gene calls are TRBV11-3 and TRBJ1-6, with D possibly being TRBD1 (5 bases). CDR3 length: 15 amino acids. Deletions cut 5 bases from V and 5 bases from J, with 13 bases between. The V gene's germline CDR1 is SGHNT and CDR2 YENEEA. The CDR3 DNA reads TGTGCCAGCAGCATTGGGACGGCCCATAATTCACCCCTCCACTTT. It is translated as CASSIGTAHNSPLHF.

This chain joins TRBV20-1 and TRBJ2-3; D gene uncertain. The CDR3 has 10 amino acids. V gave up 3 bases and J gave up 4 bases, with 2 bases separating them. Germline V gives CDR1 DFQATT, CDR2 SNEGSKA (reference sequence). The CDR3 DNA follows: TGCAGTGCTAGCGCAGATACGCAGTATTTT. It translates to CSASADTQYF.

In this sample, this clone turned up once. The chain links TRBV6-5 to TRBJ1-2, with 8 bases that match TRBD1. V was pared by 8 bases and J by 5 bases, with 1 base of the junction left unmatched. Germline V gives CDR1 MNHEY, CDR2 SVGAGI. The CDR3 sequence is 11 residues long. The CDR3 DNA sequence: TGTGCCAGCCAGGGGGCTTATGGCTACACCTTC. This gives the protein CASQGAYGYTF.

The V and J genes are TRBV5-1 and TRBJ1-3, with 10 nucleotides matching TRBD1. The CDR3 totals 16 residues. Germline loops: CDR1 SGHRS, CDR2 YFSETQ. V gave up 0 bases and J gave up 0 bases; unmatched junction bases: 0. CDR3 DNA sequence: TGCGCCAGCAGCTTGGGGACAGGGGGCTCTGGAAACACCATATATTTT. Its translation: CASSLGTGGSGNTIYF.

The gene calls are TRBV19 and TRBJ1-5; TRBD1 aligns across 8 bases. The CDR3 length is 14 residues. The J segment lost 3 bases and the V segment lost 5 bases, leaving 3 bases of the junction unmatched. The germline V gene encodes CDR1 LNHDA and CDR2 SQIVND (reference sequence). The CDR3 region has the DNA TGTGCCAGTAGTTGGACAGGGACCAATCAGCCCCAGCATTTT. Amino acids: CASSWTGTNQPQHF.

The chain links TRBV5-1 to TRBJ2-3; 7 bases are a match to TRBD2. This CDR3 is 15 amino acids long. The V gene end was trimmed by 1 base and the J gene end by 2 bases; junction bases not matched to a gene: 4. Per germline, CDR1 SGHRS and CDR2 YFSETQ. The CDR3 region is CASSLPTSPTDTQYF. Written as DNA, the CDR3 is TGCGCCAGCAGCTTGCCGACTAGCCCCACAGATACGCAGTATTTT.

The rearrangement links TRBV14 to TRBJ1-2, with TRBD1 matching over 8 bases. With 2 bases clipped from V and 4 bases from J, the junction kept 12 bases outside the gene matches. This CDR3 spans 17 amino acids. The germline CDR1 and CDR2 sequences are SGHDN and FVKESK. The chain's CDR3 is CASSQYRQGASLYGYTF. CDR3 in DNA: TGTGCCAGCAGCCAATATAGGCAGGGGGCATCTCTCTATGGCTACACCTTC. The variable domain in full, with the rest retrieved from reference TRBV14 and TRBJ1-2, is EAGVTQFPSHSVIEKGQTVTLRCDPISGHDNLYWYRRVMGKEIKFLLHFVKESKQDESGMPNNRFLAERTGGTYSTLKVQPAELEDSGVYFCASSQYRQGASLYGYTFGSGTRLTVV.

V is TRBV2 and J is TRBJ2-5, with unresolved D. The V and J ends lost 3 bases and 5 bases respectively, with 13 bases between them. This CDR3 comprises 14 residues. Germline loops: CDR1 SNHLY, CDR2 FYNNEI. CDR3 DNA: TGTGCCAGCAGTGATTCGGCAGGAAAGGAGACCCAGTACTTC. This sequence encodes CASSDSAGKETQYF.

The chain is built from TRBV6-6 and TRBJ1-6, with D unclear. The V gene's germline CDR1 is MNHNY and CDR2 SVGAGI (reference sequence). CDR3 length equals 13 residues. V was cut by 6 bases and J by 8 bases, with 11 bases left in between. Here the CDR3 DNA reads TGTGCCAGCAGAGGTCTCCTGGATTCACCCCTCCACTTT. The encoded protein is CASRGLLDSPLHF.

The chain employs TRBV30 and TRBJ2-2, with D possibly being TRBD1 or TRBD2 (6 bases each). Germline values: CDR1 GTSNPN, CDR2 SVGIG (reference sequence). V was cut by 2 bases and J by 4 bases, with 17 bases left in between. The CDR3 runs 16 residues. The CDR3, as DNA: TGTGCCTGGAGTAGGGCTGGGGGGCAGGGCACCGGGGAGCTGTTTTTT. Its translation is CAWSRAGGQGTGELFF.

DNA for the CDR3: TGTGCCAGCAGCCCTAGGGCGGGAGAGTCCTACGAGCAGTACTTC. The encoded protein is CASSPRAGESYEQYF. The chain joins TRBV7-2 to TRBJ2-7; TRBD2 matches at 7 bases. V shed 5 bases, J shed 1 base, and the junction held 8 bases outside the gene matches. The CDR3 runs to 15 residues. Germline CDR1 is SGHTA and CDR2 is FQGNSA.

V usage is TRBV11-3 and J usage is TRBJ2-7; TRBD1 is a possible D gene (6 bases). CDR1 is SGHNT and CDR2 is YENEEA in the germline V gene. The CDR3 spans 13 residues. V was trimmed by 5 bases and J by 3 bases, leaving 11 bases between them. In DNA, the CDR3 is TGTGCCAGCAGCATCGGGACACTCTACGAGCAGTACTTC. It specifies CASSIGTLYEQYF.